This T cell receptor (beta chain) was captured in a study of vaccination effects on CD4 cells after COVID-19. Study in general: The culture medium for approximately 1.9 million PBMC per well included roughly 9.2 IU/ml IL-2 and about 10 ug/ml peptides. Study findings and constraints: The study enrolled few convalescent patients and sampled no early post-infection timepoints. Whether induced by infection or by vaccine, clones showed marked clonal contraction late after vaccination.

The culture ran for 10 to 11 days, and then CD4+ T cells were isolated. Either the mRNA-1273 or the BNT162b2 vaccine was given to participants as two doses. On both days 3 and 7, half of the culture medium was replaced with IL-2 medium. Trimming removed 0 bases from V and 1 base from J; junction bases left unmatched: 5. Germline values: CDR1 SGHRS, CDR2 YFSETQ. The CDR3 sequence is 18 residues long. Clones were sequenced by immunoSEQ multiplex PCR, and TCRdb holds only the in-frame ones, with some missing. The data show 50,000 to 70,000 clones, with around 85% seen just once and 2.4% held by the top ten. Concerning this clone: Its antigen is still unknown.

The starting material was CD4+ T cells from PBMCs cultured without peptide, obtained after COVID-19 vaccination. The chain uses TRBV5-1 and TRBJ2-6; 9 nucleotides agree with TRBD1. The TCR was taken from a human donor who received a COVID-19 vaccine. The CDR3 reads CASSLAAGQGSGANVLTF. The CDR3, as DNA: TGCGCCAGCAGCTTGGCAGCGGGACAGGGATCTGGGGCCAACGTCCTGACTTTC. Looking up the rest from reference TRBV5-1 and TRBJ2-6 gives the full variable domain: KAGVTQTPRYLIKTRGQQVTLSCSPISGHRSVSWYQQTPGQGLQFLFEYFSETQRNKGNFPGRFSGRQFSNSRSEMNVSTLELGDSALYLCASSLAAGQGSGANVLTFGAGSRLTVL.